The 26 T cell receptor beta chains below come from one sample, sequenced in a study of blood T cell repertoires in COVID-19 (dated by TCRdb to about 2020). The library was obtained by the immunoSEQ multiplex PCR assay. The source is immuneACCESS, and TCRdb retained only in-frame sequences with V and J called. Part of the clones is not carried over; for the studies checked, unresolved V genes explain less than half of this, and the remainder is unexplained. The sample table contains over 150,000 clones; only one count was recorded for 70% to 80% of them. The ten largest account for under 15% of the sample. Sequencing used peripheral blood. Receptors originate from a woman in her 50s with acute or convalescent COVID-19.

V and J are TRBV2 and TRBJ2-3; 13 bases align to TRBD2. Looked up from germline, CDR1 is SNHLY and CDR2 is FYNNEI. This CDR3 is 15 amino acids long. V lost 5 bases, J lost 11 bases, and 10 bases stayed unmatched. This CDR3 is CASSTSGRAALGQYF. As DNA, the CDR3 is TGTGCCAGCAGTACTAGCGGGAGGGCCGCTTTGGGGCAGTATTTT. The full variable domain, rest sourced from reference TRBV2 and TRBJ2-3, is EPEVTQTPSHQVTQMGQEVILRCVPISNHLYFYWYRQILGQKVEFLVSFYNNEISEKSEIFDDQFSVERPDGSNFTLKIRSTKLEDSAMYFCASSTSGRAALGQYFGPGTRLTVL.

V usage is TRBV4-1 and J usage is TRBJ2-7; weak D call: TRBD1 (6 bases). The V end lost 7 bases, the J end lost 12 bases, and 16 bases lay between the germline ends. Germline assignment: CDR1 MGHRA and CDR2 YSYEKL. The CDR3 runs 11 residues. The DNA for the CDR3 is TGCGCCAGCACCCAGGGGCCAGGGCCGTACTTC. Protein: CASTQGPGPYF.

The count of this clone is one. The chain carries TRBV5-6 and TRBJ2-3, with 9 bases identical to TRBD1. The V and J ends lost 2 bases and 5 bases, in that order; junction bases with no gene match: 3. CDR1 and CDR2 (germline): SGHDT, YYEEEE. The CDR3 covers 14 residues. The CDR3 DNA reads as TGTGCCAGCAGCTTACAGGGGGCTAAAGATACGCAGTATTTT. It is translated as CASSLQGAKDTQYF.

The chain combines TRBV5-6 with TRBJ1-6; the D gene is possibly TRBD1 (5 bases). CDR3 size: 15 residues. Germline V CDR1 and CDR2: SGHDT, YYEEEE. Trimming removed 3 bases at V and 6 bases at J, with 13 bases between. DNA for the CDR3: TGTGCCAGCAGCTCCCACCAGGGTAGTAATTCACCCCTCCACTTT. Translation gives CASSSHQGSNSPLHF.

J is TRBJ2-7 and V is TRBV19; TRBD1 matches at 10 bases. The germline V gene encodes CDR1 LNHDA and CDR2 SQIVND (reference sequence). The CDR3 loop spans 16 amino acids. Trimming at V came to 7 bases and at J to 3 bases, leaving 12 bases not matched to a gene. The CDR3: CASTPWAGTGDYEQYF. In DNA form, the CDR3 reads TGTGCCAGTACCCCCTGGGCCGGGACAGGGGACTACGAGCAGTACTTC. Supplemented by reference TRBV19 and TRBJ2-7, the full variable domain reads DGGITQSPKYLFRKEGQNVTLSCEQNLNHDAMYWYRQDPGQGLRLIYYSQIVNDFQKGDIAEGYSVSREKKESFPLTVTSAQKNPTAFYLCASTPWAGTGDYEQYFGPGTRLTVT.

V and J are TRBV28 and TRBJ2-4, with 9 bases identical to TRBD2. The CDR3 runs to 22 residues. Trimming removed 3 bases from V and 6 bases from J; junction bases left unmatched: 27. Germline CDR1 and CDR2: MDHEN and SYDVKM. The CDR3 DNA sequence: TGTGCCAGCAGTTTCCCTATGAAGAGGCGGGGGGGCACCCCCCCCTTGACAAACATTCAGTACTTC. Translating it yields CASSFPMKRRGGTPPLTNIQYF.

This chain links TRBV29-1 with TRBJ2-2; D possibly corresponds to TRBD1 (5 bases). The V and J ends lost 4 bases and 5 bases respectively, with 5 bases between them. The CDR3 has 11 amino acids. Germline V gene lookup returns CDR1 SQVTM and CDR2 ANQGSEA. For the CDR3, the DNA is TGCAGCGTTGGACAGACCGGGGAGCTGTTTTTT. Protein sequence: CSVGQTGELFF.

The CDR3 nucleotides read TGTGCCAGTAGTAAGGGACTAGCGGGAGTACAACGGGAGCTGTTTTTT. Translation: CASSKGLAGVQRELFF. This rearrangement joins TRBV19 to TRBJ2-2; 14 nucleotides align to TRBD2. V lost 4 bases to trimming and J lost 9 bases; unmatched junction nucleotides: 7. From germline, CDR1 is LNHDA and CDR2 SQIVND (reference sequence). This CDR3 is 16 amino acids long. Drawing the rest from reference TRBV19 and TRBJ2-2, the complete variable domain is DGGITQSPKYLFRKEGQNVTLSCEQNLNHDAMYWYRQDPGQGLRLIYYSQIVNDFQKGDIAEGYSVSREKKESFPLTVTSAQKNPTAFYLCASSKGLAGVQRELFFGEGSRLTVL.

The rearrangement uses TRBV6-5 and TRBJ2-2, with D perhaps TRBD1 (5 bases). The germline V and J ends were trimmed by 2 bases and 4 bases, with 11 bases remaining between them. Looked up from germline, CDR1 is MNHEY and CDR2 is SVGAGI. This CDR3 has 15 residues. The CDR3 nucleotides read TGTGCCAGCAGTTACGGACACATGTTCACCGGGGAGCTGTTTTTT. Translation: CASSYGHMFTGELFF.

The CDR3: CASSEWGSETQYF. The DNA of the CDR3 is TGTGCCAGCAGTGAATGGGGCTCAGAGACCCAGTACTTC. This chain joins TRBV25-1 and TRBJ2-5; a weak D match, TRBD1 (5 bases). The V gene's germline CDR1 is MGHDK and CDR2 SYGVNS. V was trimmed by 1 base and J by 4 bases, leaving 7 bases between them. The CDR3 has 13 residues.

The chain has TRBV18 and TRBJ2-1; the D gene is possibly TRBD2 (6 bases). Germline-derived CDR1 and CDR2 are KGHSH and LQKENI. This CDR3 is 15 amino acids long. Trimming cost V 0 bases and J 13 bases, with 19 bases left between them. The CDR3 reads CASSPPSDRDSKQFF. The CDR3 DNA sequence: TGTGCCAGCTCACCACCCTCCGACCGGGACTCCAAACAGTTCTTC.

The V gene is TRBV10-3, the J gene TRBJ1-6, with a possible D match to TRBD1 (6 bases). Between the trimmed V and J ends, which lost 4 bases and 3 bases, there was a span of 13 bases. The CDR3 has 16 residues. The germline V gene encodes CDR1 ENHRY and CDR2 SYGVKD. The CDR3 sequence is CAISGGRGVYNSPLHF. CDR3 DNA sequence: TGTGCCATCAGTGGGGGCAGGGGAGTCTATAATTCACCCCTCCACTTT.

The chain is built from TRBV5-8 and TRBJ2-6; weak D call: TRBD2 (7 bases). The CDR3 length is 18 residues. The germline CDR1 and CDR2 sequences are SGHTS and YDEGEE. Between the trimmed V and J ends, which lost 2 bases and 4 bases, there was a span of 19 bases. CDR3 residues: CASSLYLGGGPGANVLTF. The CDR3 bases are TGTGCCAGCAGCTTATACCTAGGGGGGGGGCCCGGGGCCAACGTCCTGACTTTC.

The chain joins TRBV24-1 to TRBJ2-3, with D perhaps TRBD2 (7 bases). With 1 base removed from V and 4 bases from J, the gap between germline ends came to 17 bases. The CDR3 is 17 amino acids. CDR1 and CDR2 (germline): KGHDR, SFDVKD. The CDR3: CATSDFGGAEGPDTQYF. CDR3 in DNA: TGTGCCACCAGTGATTTTGGGGGGGCGGAAGGTCCAGATACGCAGTATTTT.

CDR3 amino acids: CASKKSTSTDTQYF. As DNA, the CDR3 is TGTGCCAGCAAGAAGAGCACTAGCACAGATACGCAGTATTTT. This rearrangement joins TRBV2 to TRBJ2-3; D uncertain. Trimming shortened V by 7 bases and J by 0 bases, and 11 bases separated the two germline ends. CDR3 length: 14 residues. Germline CDR1 reads SNHLY; CDR2 reads FYNNEI.

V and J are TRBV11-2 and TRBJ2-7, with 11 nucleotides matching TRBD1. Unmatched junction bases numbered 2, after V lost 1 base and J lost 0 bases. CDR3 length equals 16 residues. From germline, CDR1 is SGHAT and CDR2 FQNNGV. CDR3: CASSLGDRGSSYEQYF. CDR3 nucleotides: TGTGCCAGCAGCTTAGGGGACAGGGGGAGCTCCTACGAGCAGTACTTC.

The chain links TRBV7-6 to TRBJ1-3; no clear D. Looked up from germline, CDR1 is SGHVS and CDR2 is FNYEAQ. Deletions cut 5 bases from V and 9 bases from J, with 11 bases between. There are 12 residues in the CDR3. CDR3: CASSPRSGTIYF. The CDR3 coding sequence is TGTGCCAGCAGCCCGCGATCGGGCACCATATATTTT.

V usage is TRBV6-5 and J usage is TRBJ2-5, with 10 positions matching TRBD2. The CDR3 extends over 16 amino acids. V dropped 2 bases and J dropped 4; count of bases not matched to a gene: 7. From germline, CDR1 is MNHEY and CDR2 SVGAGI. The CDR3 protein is CASSYTSGAWGETQYF. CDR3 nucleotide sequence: TGTGCCAGCAGTTACACTAGCGGGGCTTGGGGAGAGACCCAGTACTTC.

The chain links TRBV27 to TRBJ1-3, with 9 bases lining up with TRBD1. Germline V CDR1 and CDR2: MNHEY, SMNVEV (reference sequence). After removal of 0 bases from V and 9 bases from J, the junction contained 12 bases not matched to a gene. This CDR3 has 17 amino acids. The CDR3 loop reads CASSLSLPGQGSGTIYF. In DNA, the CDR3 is TGTGCCAGCAGTTTATCACTCCCGGGACAGGGATCGGGCACCATATATTTT.

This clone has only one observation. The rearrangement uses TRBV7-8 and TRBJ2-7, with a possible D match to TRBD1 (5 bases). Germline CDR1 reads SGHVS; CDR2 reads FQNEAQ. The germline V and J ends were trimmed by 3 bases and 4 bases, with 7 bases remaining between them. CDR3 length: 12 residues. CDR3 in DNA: TGTGCCAGCAGCTTCAGGGATTACGAGCAGTACTTC. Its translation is CASSFRDYEQYF.

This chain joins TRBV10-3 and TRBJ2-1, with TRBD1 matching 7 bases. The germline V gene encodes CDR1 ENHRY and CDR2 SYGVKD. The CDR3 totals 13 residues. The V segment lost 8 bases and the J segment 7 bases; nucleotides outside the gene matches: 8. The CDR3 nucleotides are TGTGCCATCCAATTCCAGACAGGGAATGAGCAGTTCTTC. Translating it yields CAIQFQTGNEQFF.

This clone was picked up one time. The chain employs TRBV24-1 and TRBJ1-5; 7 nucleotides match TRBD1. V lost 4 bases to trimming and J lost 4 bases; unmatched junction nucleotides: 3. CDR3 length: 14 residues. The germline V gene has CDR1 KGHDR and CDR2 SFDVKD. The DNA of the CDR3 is TGTGCCACCAGTGACAAGGGACAGAATCAGCCCCAGCATTTT. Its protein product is CATSDKGQNQPQHF.

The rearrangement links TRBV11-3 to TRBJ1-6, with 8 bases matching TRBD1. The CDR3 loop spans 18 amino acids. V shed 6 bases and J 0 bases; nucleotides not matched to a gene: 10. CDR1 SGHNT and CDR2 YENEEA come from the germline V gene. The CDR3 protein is CASRLDRVIISYNSPLHF. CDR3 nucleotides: TGTGCCAGCAGATTGGACAGGGTTATTATCTCCTATAATTCACCCCTCCACTTT. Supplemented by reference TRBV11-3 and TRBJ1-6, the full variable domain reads EAGVVQSPRYKIIEKKQPVAFWCNPISGHNTLYWYLQNLGQGPELLIRYENEEAVDDSQLPKDRFSAERLKGVDSTLKIQPAELGDSAVYLCASRLDRVIISYNSPLHFGNGTRLTVT.

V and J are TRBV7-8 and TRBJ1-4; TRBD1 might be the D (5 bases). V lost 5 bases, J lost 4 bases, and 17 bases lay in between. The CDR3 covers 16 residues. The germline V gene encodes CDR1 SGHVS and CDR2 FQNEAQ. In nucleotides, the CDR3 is TGTGCCAGCAGCCCTATTCGAGATAGGGGTAATGAAAAACTGTTTTTT. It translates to CASSPIRDRGNEKLFF.

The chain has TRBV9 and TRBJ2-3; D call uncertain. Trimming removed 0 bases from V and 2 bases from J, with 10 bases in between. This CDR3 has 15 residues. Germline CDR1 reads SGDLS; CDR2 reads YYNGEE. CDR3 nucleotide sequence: TGTGCCAGCAGCGTAGCGTCGTCCCCCACAGATACGCAGTATTTT. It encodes CASSVASSPTDTQYF.

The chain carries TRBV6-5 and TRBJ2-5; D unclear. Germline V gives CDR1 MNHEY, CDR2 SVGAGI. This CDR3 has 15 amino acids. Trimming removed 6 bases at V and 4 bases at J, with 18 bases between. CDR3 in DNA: TGTGCCAGCAGAATCACCTTGAGCGACCCAGAGACCCAGTACTTC. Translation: CASRITLSDPETQYF.